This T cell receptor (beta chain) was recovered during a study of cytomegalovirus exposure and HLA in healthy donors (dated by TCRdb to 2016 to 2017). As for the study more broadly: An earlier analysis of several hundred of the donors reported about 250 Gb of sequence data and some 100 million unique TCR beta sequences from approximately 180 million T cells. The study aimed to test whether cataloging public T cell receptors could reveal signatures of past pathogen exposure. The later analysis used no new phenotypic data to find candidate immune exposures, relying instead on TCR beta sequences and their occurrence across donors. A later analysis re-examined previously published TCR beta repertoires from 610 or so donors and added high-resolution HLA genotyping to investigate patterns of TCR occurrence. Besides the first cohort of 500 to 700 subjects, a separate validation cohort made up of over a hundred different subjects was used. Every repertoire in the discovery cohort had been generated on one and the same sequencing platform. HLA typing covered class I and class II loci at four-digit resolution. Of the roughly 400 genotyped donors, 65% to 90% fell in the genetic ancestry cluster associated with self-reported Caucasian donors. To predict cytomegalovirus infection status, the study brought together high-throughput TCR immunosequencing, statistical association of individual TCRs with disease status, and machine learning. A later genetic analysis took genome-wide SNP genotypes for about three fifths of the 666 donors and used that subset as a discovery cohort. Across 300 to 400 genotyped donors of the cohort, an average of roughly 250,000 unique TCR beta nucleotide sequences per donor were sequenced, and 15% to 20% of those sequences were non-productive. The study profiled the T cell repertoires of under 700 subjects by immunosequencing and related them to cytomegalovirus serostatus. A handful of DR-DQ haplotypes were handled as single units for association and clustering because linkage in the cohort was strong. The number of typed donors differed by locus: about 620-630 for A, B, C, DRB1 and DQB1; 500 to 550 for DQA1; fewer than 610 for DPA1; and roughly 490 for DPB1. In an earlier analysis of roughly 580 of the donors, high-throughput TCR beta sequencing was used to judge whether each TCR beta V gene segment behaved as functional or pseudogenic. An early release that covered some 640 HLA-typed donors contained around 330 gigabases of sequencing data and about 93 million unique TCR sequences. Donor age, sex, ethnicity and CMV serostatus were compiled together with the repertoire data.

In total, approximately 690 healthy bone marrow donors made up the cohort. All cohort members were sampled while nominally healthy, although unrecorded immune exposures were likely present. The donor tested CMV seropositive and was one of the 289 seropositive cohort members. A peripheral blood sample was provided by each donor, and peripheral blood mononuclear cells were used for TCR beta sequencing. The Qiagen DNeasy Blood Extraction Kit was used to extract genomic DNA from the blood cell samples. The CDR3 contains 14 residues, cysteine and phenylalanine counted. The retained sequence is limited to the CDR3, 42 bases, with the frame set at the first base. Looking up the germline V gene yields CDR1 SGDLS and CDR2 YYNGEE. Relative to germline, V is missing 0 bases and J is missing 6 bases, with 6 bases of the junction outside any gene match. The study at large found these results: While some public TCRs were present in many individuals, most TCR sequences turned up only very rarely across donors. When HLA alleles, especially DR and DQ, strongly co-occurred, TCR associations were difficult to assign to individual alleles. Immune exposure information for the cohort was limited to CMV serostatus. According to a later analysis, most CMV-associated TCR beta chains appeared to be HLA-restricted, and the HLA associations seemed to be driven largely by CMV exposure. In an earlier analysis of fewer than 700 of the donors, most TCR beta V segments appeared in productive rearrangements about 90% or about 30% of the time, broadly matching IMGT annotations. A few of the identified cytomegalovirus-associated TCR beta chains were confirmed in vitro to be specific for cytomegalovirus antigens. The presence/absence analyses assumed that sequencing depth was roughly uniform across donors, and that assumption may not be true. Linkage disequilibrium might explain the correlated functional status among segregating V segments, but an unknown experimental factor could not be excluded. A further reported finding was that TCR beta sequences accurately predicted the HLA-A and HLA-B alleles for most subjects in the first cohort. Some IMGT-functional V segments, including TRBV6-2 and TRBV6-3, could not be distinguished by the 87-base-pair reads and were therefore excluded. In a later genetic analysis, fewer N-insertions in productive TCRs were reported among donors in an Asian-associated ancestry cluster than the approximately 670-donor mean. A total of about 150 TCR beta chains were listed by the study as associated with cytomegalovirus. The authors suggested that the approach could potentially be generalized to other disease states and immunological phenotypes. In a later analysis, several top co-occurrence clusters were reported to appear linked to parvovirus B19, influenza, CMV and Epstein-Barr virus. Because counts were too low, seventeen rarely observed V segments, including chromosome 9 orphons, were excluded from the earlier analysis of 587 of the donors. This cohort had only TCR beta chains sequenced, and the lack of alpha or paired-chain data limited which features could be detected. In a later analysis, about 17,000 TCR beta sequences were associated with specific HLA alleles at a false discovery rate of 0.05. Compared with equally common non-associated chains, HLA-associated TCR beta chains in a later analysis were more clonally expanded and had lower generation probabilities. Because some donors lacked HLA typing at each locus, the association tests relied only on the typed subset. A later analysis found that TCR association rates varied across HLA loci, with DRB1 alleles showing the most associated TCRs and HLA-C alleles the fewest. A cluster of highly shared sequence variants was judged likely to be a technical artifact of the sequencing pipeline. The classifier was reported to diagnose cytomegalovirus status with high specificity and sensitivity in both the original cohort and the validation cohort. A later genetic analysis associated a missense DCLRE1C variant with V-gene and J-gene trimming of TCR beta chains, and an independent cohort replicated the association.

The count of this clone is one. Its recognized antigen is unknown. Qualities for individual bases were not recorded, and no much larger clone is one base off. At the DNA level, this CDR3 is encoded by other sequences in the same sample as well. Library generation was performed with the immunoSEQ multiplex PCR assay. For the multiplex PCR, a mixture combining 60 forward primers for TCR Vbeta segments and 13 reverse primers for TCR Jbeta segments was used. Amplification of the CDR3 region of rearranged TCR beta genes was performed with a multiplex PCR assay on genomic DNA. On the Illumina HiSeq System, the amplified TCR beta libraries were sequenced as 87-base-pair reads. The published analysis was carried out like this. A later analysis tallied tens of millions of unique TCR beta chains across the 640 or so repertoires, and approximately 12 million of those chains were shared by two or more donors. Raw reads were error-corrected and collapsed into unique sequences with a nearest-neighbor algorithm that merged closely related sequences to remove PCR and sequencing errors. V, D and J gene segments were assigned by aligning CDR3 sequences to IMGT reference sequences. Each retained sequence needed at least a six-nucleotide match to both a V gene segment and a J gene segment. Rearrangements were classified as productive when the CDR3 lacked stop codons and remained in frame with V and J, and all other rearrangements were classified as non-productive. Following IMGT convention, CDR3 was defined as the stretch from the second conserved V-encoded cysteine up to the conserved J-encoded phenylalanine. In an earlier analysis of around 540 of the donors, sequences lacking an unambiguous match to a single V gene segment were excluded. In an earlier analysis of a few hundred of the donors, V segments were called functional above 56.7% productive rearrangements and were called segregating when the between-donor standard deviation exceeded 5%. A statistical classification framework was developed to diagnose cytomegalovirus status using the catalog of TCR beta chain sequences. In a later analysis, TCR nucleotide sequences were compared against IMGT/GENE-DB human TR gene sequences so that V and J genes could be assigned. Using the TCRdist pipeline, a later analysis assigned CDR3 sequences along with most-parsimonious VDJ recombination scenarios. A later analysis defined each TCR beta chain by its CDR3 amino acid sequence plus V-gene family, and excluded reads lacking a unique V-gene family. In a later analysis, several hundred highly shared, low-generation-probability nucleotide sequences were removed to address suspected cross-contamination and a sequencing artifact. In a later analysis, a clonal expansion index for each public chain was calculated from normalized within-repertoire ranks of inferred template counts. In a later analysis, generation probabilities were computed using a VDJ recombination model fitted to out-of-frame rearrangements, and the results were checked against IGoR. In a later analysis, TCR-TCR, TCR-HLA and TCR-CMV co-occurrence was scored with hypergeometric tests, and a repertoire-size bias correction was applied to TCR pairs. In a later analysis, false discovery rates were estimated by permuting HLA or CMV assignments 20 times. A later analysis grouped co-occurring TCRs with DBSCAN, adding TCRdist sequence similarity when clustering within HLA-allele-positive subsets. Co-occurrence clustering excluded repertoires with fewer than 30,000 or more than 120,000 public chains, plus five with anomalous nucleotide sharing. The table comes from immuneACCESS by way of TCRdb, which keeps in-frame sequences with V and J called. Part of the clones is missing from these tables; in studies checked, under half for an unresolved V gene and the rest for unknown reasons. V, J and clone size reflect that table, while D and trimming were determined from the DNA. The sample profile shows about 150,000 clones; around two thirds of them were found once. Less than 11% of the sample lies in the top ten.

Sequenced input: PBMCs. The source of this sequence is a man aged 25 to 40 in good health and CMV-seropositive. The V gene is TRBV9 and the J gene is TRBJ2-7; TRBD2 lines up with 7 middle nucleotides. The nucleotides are TGTGCCAGCAGCGTAGGGGGGGAGGGAGGCGAGCAGTACTTC. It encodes CASSVGGEGGEQYF. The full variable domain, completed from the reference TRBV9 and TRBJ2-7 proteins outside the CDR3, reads DSGVTQTPKHLITATGQRVTLRCSPRSGDLSVYWYQQSLDQGLQFLIQYYNGEERAKGNILERFSAQQFPDLHSELNLSSLELGDSALYFCASSVGGEGGEQYFGPGTRLTVT.